Here is one T cell receptor beta chain with its context. Its specific antigen is unknown. Within one base of it there is no much larger clone, and no base qualities were kept. This entry comes from a study of blood T cell repertoires in COVID-19 (dated by TCRdb to the early 2020s). Describing the broader study: The collaborator samples originated in the United States, Italy and Spain and spanned the acute and convalescent phases of COVID-19. The material from the prospective study consisted of cDNA or gDNA derived from T cells, B-cell-depleted T cells, or PBMCs. Deeply sampled blood TCRbeta repertoires from subjects exposed to, actively infected with, or recovered from COVID-19 were included in the dataset. A freely available public database, intended as a resource for researchers studying the immune response to SARS-CoV-2, is where the repertoires were released. Samples were obtained from the ongoing ImmuneRACE study (first 160 participants) and from approximately 1,200 subjects provided by 6 global collaborators. Sample metadata almost always included a de-identified subject ID, COVID-19 status, age in years and sex. Where available, HLA class I and class II types were taken from metadata supplied by the sample provider and were not determined by assay-based typing.

TCRbeta CDR3 regions were amplified from genomic DNA by means of the immunoSEQ Assay, a bias-controlled multiplex PCR. Concerning the study's data processing: The number of nucleated cells in each sample was estimated from the amplification of reference gene primers within the assay. To quantify the absolute abundance of each unique TCRbeta CDR3 rearrangement, sequence reads were collapsed and filtered. For each sample, productive Simpson clonality was calculated by taking the square root of Simpson's diversity index across productive rearrangements. Here the immuneACCESS table is served through TCRdb, limited to in-frame sequences with V and J called. Missing clones are a known gap in these copies; in checked studies unresolved V genes cover under half, and the rest lacks a known reason. D and trimming were read from the DNA, whereas the V and J calls and clone size are those reported in that table. A total of 250,000 to 350,000 clones appear in this sample, around 89% of them only once. Around 0.8% of the sample rests with the top ten.

Whole blood was collected in K2EDTA tubes by collaborating institutions according to the institutions' own protocols. For TCRbeta analysis, collaborators shipped samples in one of three forms: frozen whole blood, isolated PBMCs, or DNA extracted from either of those sample types. The germline V gene gives CDR1 as SGHAT and CDR2 as FQNNGV. The CDR3 sequence holds 15 residues, the cysteine and phenylalanine included. The entry retains the CDR3 DNA only, 45 bases that are in frame from base 1. Trimming leaves V shorter by 5 bases and J shorter by 4 bases, with the junction holding 5 bases beyond the gene matches. Results the study describes overall, beyond this receptor: Clinical and demographic metadata were provided uncurated, with the amount varying by source and participant.

This TCR was sampled from a man aged 25-45 years with acute or convalescent COVID-19. Specimen: peripheral blood. The V gene is TRBV11-2 and the J gene is TRBJ2-1, and 10 junction bases match TRBD2. The CDR3 in this case is CASSPTSGVYNEQFF. The nucleotide sequence reads TGTGCCAGCAGCCCAACTAGCGGGGTGTACAATGAGCAGTTCTTC.